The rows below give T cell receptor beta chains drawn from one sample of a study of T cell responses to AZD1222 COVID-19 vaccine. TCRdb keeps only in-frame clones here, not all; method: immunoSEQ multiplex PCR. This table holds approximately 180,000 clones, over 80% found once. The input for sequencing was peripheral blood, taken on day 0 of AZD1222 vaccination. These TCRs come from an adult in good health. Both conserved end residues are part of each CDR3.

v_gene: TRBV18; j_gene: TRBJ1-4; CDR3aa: CASSPQSRDSNEKLFF
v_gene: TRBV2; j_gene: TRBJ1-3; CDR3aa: CASTGQGLPGGNTIYF
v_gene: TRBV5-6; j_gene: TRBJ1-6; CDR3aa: CASSTDSNSPLHF
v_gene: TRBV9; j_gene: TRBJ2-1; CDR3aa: CARVGTSGRGPYNEQFF
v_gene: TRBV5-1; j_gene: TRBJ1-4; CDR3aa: CASRRNREIGVEKLFF
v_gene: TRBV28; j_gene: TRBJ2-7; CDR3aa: CASSLSLAGAAYEQYF
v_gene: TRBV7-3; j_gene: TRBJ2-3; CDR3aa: CASSSNQGDTQYF
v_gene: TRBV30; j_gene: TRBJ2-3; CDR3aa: CAWSARQAHPSSPLSTDTQYF
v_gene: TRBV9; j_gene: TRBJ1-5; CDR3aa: CASSTSPGTGDQPQHF
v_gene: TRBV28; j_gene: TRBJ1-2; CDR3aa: CAAALDYGYTF
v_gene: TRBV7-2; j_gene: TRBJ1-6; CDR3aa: CASSLAGQGGNSPLHF
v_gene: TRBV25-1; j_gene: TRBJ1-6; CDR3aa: CASSEYRWSSPLHF
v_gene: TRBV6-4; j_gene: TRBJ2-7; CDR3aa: CATTSRGFYEQYF
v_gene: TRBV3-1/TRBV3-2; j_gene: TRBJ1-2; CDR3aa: CASSRMYREPGGGYTF
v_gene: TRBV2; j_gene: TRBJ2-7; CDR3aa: CASGLEYYEQYF
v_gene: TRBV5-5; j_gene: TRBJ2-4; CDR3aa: CASSLYRAQGSIQYF
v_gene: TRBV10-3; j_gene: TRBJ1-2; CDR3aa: CAISEGVGSWYGYTF
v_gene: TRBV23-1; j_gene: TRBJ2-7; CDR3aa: CASGRSTGSSYEQYF
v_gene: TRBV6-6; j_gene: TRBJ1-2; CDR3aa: CASSYSPGVSGYTF
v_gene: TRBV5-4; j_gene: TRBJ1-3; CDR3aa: CASSLGRRGSSGNTIYF
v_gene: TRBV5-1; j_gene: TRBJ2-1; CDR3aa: CASGLQSGVDEQFF
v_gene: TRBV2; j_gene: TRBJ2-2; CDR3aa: CASSQTLSGGDTGELFF
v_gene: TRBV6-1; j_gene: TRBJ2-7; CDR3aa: CASSEGSGSYEQYF
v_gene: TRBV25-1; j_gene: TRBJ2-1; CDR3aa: CASSSQLSLHNEQFF
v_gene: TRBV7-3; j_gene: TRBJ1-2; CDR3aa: CASSPGLGYGYTF
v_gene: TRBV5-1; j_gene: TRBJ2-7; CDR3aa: CASSLGQDSYEQYF
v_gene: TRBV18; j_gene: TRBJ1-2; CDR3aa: CASSPPGTGAYYGYTF
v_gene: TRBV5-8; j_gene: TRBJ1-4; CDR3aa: CASSLAGRGGREKLFF
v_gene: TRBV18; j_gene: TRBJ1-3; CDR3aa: CASSPGQLSSGNTIYF
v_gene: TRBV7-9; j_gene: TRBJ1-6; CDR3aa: CASSLTGQGWNSPLHF
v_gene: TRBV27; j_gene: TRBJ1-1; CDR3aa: CASSLTAWGTEAFF
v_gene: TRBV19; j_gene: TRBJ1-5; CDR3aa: CASSRQDQPQHF
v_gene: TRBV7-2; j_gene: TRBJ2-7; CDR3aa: CASSSGPSYEQYF
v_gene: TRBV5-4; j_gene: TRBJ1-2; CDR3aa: CASSGRDSRGYGYTF
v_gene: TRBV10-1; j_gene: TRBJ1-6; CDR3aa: CASSFPRGPLHF
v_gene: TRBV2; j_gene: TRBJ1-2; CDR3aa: CASSASSGGYTF
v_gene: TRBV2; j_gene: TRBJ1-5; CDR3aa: CASSETGSNQPQHF
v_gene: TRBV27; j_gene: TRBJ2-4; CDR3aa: CASKPRSGGLGKNIQYF
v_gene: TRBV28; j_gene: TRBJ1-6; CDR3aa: CASSLRNSYNSPLHF
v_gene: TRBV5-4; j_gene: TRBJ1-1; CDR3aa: CASSLRGPMGNTEAFF
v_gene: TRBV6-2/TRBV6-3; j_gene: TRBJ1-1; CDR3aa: CASSPIGHTEAFF
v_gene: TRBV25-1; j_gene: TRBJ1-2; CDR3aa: CASSESNRGYGYTF
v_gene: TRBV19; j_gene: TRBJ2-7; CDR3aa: CASSDRILTYEQYF
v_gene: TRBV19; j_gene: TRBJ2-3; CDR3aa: CASSSQSTDTQYF
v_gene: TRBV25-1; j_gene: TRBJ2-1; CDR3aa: CASRGAYEQFF
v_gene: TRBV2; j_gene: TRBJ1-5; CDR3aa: CASSGDRGEQPQHF
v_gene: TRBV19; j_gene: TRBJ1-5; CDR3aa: CASSTPSRGDDQPQHF
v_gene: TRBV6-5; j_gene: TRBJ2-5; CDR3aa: CASQGGGRQETQYF
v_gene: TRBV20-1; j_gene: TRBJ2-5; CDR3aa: CSASTSGLTQETQYF
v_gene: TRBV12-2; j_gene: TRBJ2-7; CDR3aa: CASRLDRSSYEQYF
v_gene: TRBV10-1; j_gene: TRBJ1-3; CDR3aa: CASSEGTIGNTIYF
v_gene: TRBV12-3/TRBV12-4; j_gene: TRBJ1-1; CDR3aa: CASRSTGNTEAFF
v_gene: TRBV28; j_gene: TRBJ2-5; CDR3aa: CASSPPALETQYF
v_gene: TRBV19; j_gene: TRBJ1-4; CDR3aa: CASSGQANEKLFF
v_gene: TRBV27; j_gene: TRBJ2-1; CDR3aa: CASSPGGPGGYEQFF
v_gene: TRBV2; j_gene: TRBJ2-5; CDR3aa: CASSEATGRAETQYF
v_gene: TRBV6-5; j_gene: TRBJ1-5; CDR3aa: CASSLTGGNQPQHF
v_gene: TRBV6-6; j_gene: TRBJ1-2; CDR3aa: CASSYSEGPYGYTF
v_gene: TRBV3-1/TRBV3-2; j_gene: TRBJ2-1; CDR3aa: CASSPTGAFSYNEQFF